The 2 T cell receptor beta chains in this list originate from one sample, sequenced in a study of regulatory T cells in long-lasting Graves disease. Time point described: newly diagnosed GD, antithyroid drugs for less than 3 months. TCR sequences were obtained from RNA taken from PBMCs. The authors built TCR beta libraries using iRepertoire HTBI primers and Arm-PCR of CDR3 regions. Via MiXCR, TCRdb re-called the multiplex PCR reads, giving one row per CDR3 protein. The table has under 400,000 distinct CDR3 sequences, 16% seen once. These data were likewise used in another study, on T cells in Graves' hyperthyroidism and ophthalmopathy.

The material was peripheral blood mononuclear cells (PBMCs), obtained at new diagnosis, from a patient treated with antithyroid drugs. Receptor source: a middle-aged man with Graves disease.

The J gene is TRBJ2-7, the V gene TRBV7-9; D might be TRBD2 (6 bases). The CDR3 contains 16 residues. Per germline, CDR1 SEHNR and CDR2 FQNEAQ (reference sequence). V gave up 4 bases and J gave up 7 bases, with 23 bases separating them. The CDR3 DNA is TGTGCCAGCAGCTCGCACCGGGACTCGGGTCGAGGTGAGCAGTACTTC. Translation gives CASSSHRDSGRGEQYF.

This clonotype has at least ten counts. This chain links TRBV7-9 with TRBJ1-1; D gene ambiguous. Germline CDR1 is SEHNR and CDR2 is FQNEAQ (reference sequence). V was shortened by 2 bases and J by 1 base, with 8 bases between the two germline ends. The CDR3 runs 14 residues. The CDR3 DNA follows: TGTGCCAGCAGCTTAATGGGCAAGAACACTGAAGCTTTCTTT. It codes for CASSLMGKNTEAFF.